This T cell receptor beta chain stems from a study of blood T cell repertoires in COVID-19. Study at large: T cells, B-cell-depleted T cells, or PBMCs supplied cDNA or gDNA.

Germline-derived CDR1 and CDR2 are LNHDA and SQIVND (reference sequence). CDR3 length: 13 residues. The V end lost 6 bases, the J end lost 5 bases, and 11 bases lay between the germline ends. Participants' own reports of clinical history determined their cohort assignment. In the original processing: Estimation of nucleated cell counts was performed using reference gene primer amplification. Profiled with immunoSEQ multiplex PCR; TCRdb holds only in-frame clones, not every one. Clonal size and the V and J genes are those of that table, whereas D and trimming came from the DNA. The profile shows roughly 360,000 clones, more than 75% of them singletons.

The V and J genes are TRBV19 and TRBJ1-5, with D possibly TRBD1 on 5 matching bases. The source material was PBMCs or T cells enriched from blood (not recorded which). The sequence was obtained from a woman aged 25 to 39 with acute COVID-19. CDR3 amino acids: CASRTSGHQPQHF. As DNA, the CDR3 is TGTGCCAGTAGGACGTCAGGGCATCAGCCCCAGCATTTT.